Listed below are T cell receptor beta chains from one sample, sequenced in a study of beta chain features in type 1 diabetes. Sequencing used immunoSEQ multiplex PCR; TCRdb keeps in-frame clones, though not all of them. In the table there are 680,000 or so clones, about an eighth of which are singletons. What was sequenced was naive CD4+ T cells from blood. These receptors originate from a man between 18 and 35 years old with type 1 diabetes. CDR3s leave out the opening cysteine and the closing phenylalanine or tryptophan. Fields, in order: V gene, J gene, CDR3 protein.

v_gene: TRBV10-3; j_gene: TRBJ2-7; CDR3aa: AIRGRESYEQY
v_gene: TRBV7-9; j_gene: TRBJ2-3; CDR3aa: ASSPWGRRGEDTQY
v_gene: TRBV28; j_gene: TRBJ1-3; CDR3aa: ASSRWGSSTGNTIY
v_gene: TRBV27; j_gene: TRBJ2-2; CDR3aa: ASSGEAGELF
v_gene: TRBV2; j_gene: TRBJ1-2; CDR3aa: ASSEGQGGYGYT
v_gene: TRBV10-3; j_gene: TRBJ1-3; CDR3aa: AISAGGRGNTIY
v_gene: TRBV11-1; j_gene: TRBJ2-5; CDR3aa: ASSLWAPTVGVGETQY
v_gene: TRBV19; j_gene: TRBJ2-3; CDR3aa: ASSIMRVGTDTQY
v_gene: TRBV7-9; j_gene: TRBJ2-3; CDR3aa: ASSLGRHTDTQY
v_gene: TRBV18; j_gene: TRBJ2-7; CDR3aa: ASSPGTLYEQY
v_gene: TRBV6-5; j_gene: TRBJ1-1; CDR3aa: ATSEEGSTEAF
v_gene: TRBV29-1; j_gene: TRBJ1-1; CDR3aa: SVGGTGTANTEAF
v_gene: TRBV7-9; j_gene: TRBJ2-5; CDR3aa: ASRWGTGEETQY
v_gene: TRBV5-1; j_gene: TRBJ2-7; CDR3aa: ASSFEGYEQY
v_gene: TRBV5-1; j_gene: TRBJ2-7; CDR3aa: ASSFQTDTYEQY
v_gene: TRBV30; j_gene: TRBJ1-1; CDR3aa: AWNAGQPKNPMNTEAF
v_gene: TRBV27; j_gene: TRBJ1-1; CDR3aa: ASSPLRTGNTEAF
v_gene: TRBV13; j_gene: TRBJ1-2; CDR3aa: ASSLRGSLPYGYT
v_gene: TRBV29-1; j_gene: TRBJ1-1; CDR3aa: SVDLGGRSAF
v_gene: TRBV28; j_gene: TRBJ1-4; CDR3aa: ATLGGGATNEKLF
v_gene: TRBV5-1; j_gene: TRBJ2-1; CDR3aa: ASSLAPGTGAYNEQF
v_gene: TRBV6-1; j_gene: TRBJ2-1; CDR3aa: ASSYLNEQF
v_gene: TRBV19; j_gene: TRBJ2-3; CDR3aa: ASSIGHLDTDTQY
v_gene: TRBV5-4; j_gene: TRBJ2-6; CDR3aa: ASSPGSGSSGANVLT
v_gene: TRBV6-5; j_gene: TRBJ2-7; CDR3aa: ASSAIEGANEQY
v_gene: TRBV7-2; j_gene: TRBJ2-5; CDR3aa: ASSTSGRRQETQY
v_gene: TRBV7-2; j_gene: TRBJ2-3; CDR3aa: ASSLVADTQY
v_gene: TRBV9; j_gene: TRBJ1-5; CDR3aa: ASSVVRGTAGSNQPQH
v_gene: TRBV28; j_gene: TRBJ1-1; CDR3aa: ASRRTGVTEAF
v_gene: TRBV29-1; j_gene: TRBJ1-4; CDR3aa: SVSGGANEKLF
v_gene: TRBV10-3; j_gene: TRBJ1-4; CDR3aa: AIRFATNEKLF
v_gene: TRBV7-7; j_gene: TRBJ1-1; CDR3aa: ASRGKGQGAGEAF
v_gene: TRBV13; j_gene: TRBJ1-1; CDR3aa: ASSIGRPNTEAF
v_gene: TRBV5-6; j_gene: TRBJ1-2; CDR3aa: ASSLSGDMYGYT
v_gene: TRBV9; j_gene: TRBJ1-1; CDR3aa: ASSIQGLNTEAF
v_gene: TRBV2; j_gene: TRBJ1-2; CDR3aa: ASSARGLLTHGYT
v_gene: TRBV7-9; j_gene: TRBJ2-1; CDR3aa: ASSPSLAGYSYNEQF
v_gene: TRBV21-1; j_gene: TRBJ2-1; CDR3aa: ALRAAVGNEQF
v_gene: TRBV20-1; j_gene: TRBJ1-1; CDR3aa: SARDREAF
v_gene: TRBV19; j_gene: TRBJ1-5; CDR3aa: ASSDTAQGMGNQPQH
v_gene: TRBV6-6; j_gene: TRBJ1-1; CDR3aa: ASQDRGVTEAF
v_gene: TRBV7-2; j_gene: TRBJ2-7; CDR3aa: ASSLGRGLSYEQY
v_gene: TRBV18; j_gene: TRBJ1-5; CDR3aa: ASSRTHSNQPQH
v_gene: TRBV30; j_gene: TRBJ2-1; CDR3aa: AWSPDNEQF
v_gene: TRBV2; j_gene: TRBJ1-4; CDR3aa: ASSEMAEKLF
v_gene: TRBV11-2; j_gene: TRBJ2-1; CDR3aa: ASSSTSGATNEQF
v_gene: TRBV7-3; j_gene: TRBJ2-1; CDR3aa: ASSFGLAGSSYNEQF
v_gene: TRBV25-1; j_gene: TRBJ1-5; CDR3aa: ASRGGSEPQH
v_gene: TRBV28; j_gene: TRBJ1-2; CDR3aa: ASSPPTGNYGYT
v_gene: TRBV11-2; j_gene: TRBJ1-5; CDR3aa: ASGWNQPQH
v_gene: TRBV5-4; j_gene: TRBJ2-2; CDR3aa: ASRKGQSNTGELF
v_gene: TRBV30; j_gene: TRBJ1-1; CDR3aa: AWSSMGGGTEAF
v_gene: TRBV28; j_gene: TRBJ1-2; CDR3aa: ASMAARGYT